A selection of T cell receptor beta chains follows, all from one sample in a study of cytotoxic CD8 clonotypes in ibrutinib-treated CLL. TCRdb keeps only in-frame clones here, not all; method: immunoSEQ multiplex PCR. The sample holds 300,000 to 400,000 clones, 67% seen once. The sample here was PBMCs, taken after 36 months of ibrutinib treatment. Receptor source: a human donor with chronic lymphocytic leukemia. Each CDR3 is given with its conserved first and last residue. D genes are given only for firm matches. Clone size is stated in some rows and not others, as once, few, many or a class when expanded.

v_call	d_call	j_call	clone_size	cdr3_aa	cdr3_nt
TRBV5-6	NA	TRBJ1-2	NA	CASSLDRANYGYTF	TGTGCCAGCAGCTTGGATAGGGCAAACTATGGCTACACCTTC
TRBV2	TRBD2	TRBJ2-7	NA	CASRVAGEAYEQYF	TGTGCCAGCAGGGTAGCGGGAGAAGCCTACGAGCAGTACTTC
TRBV4-3	NA	TRBJ1-2	NA	CASSPRRGYGYTF	TGCGCCAGCAGCCCGCGAAGGGGCTATGGCTACACCTTC
TRBV15	NA	TRBJ1-4	NA	CATSKTAPNEKLFF	TGTGCCACCAGCAAGACAGCCCCTAATGAAAAACTGTTTTTT
TRBV13	NA	TRBJ1-1	few	CASSLYEGINTEAFF	TGTGCCAGCAGCTTATATGAGGGTATAAACACTGAAGCTTTCTTT
TRBV2	NA	TRBJ2-4	NA	CASSGAKNIQYF	TGTGCCAGCAGTGGAGCCAAAAACATTCAGTACTTC
TRBV5-1	TRBD2	TRBJ2-7	NA	CASSLGGLAGDYEQYF	TGCGCCAGCAGCTTGGGAGGACTAGCGGGGGACTACGAGCAGTACTTC
TRBV10-3	TRBD2	TRBJ2-7	once	CAIQGGTNYEQYF	TGTGCCATCCAGGGTGGGACTAATTACGAGCAGTACTTC
TRBV7-9	NA	TRBJ2-5	NA	CASSLASDRRGETQYF	TGTGCCAGCAGCTTAGCTTCCGACAGGCGAGGGGAGACCCAGTACTTC
TRBV29-1	NA	TRBJ2-3	NA	CSGDFPYTDTQYF	TGCAGCGGGGACTTTCCTTACACAGATACGCAGTATTTT
TRBV29-1	NA	TRBJ1-1	NA	CSVVRTISIVNTEAFF	TGCAGCGTTGTAAGGACCATTTCCATCGTGAACACTGAAGCTTTCTTT
TRBV5-4	NA	TRBJ1-1	NA	CASSSPGQGRNTEAFF	TGTGCCAGCAGCTCTCCTGGGCAGGGGCGGAACACTGAAGCTTTCTTT
TRBV5-1	TRBD2	TRBJ2-3	once	CASSPLRSGGTDTQYF	TGCGCCAGCAGCCCCCTTCGGAGCGGGGGGACAGATACGCAGTATTTT
TRBV28	NA	TRBJ2-6	NA	CASSFYGANVLTF	TGTGCCAGCAGTTTTTACGGGGCCAACGTCCTGACTTTC
TRBV18	NA	TRBJ2-7	once	CASSPAGGAYEQYF	TGTGCCAGCTCACCAGCAGGAGGGGCCTACGAGCAGTACTTC
TRBV2	NA	TRBJ2-4	few	CASRYRNIQYF	TGTGCCAGCAGGTACAGAAACATTCAGTACTTC
TRBV5-1	NA	TRBJ2-2	NA	CASSLVLSIGELFF	TGCGCCAGCAGCTTGGTACTATCGATCGGGGAGCTGTTTTTT